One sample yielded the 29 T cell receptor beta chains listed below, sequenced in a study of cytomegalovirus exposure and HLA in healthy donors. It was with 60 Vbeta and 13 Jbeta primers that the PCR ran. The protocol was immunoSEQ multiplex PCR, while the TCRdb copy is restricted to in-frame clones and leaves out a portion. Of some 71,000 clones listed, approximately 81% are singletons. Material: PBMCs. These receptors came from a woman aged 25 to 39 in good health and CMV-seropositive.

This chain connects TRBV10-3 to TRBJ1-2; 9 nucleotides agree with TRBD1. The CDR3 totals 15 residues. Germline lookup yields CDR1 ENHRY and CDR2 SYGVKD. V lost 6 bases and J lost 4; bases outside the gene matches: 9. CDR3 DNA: TGTGCCATCAGCATTTCGGGACAGGGCACCTATGGCTACACCTTC. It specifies CAISISGQGTYGYTF.

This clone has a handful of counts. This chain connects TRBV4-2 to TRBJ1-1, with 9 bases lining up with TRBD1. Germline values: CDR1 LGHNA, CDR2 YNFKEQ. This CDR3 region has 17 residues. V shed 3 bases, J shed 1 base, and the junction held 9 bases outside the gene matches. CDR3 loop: CASSQPPGQGRNTEAFF. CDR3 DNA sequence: TGTGCCAGCAGCCAGCCCCCGGGACAGGGAAGGAACACTGAAGCTTTCTTT.

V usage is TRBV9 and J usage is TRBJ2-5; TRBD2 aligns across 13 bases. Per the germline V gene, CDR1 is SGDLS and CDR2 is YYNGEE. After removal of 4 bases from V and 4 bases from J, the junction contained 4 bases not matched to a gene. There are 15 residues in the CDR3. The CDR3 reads CASSTSGRATETQYF. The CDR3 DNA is TGTGCCAGCAGCACTAGCGGGAGGGCCACAGAGACCCAGTACTTC.

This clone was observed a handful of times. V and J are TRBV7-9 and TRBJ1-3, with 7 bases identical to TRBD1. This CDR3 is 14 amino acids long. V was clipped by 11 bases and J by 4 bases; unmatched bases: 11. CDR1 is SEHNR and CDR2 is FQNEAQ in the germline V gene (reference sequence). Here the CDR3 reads CAFLGTDYGNTIYF. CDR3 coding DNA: TGTGCCTTCCTAGGGACAGACTACGGAAACACCATATATTTT.

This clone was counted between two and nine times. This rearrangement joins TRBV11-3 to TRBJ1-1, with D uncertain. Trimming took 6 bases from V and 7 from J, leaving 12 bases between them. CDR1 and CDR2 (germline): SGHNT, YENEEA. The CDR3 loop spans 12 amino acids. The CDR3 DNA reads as TGTGCCAGCAGTCACGGACGGGATGAAGCTTTCTTT. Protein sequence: CASSHGRDEAFF. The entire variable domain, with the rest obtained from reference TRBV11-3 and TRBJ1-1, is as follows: EAGVVQSPRYKIIEKKQPVAFWCNPISGHNTLYWYLQNLGQGPELLIRYENEEAVDDSQLPKDRFSAERLKGVDSTLKIQPAELGDSAVYLCASSHGRDEAFFGQGTRLTVV.

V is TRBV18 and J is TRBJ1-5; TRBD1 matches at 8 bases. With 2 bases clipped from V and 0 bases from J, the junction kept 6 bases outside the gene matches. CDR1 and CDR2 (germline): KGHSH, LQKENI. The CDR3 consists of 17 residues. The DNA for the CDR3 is TGTGCCAGCTCACCAGGGCAGGGGGCTGGTAGCAATCAGCCCCAGCATTTT. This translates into CASSPGQGAGSNQPQHF. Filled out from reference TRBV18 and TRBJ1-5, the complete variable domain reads NAGVMQNPRHLVRRRGQEARLRCSPMKGHSHVYWYRQLPEEGLKFMVYLQKENIIDESGMPKERFSAEFPKEGPSILRIQQVVRGDSAAYFCASSPGQGAGSNQPQHFGDGTRLSIL.

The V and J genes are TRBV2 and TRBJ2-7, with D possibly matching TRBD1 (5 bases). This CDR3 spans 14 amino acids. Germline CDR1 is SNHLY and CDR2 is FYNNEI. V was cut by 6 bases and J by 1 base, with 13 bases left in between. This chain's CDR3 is CASRDSLKSYEQYF. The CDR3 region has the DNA TGTGCCAGCAGAGACAGCTTGAAATCCTACGAGCAGTACTTC.

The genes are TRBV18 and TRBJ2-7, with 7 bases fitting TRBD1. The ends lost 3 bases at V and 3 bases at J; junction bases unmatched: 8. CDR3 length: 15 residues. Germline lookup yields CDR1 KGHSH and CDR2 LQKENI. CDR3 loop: CASSPIGTALYEQYF. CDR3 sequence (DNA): TGTGCCAGCTCACCGATTGGGACAGCCCTCTACGAGCAGTACTTC.

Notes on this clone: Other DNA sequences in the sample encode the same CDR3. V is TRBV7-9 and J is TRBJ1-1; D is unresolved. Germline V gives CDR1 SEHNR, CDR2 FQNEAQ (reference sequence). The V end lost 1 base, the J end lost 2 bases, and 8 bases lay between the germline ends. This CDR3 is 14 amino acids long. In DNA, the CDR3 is TGTGCCAGCAGCTTAGTAGGCGGAAACACTGAAGCTTTCTTT. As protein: CASSLVGGNTEAFF.

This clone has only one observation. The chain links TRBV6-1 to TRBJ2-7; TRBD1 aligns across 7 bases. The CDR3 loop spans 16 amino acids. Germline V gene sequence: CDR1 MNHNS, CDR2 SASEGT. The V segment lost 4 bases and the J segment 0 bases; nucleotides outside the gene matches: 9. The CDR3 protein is CASSGARGTVSYEQYF. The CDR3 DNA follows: TGTGCCAGCAGTGGGGCTCGAGGGACAGTCTCCTACGAGCAGTACTTC.

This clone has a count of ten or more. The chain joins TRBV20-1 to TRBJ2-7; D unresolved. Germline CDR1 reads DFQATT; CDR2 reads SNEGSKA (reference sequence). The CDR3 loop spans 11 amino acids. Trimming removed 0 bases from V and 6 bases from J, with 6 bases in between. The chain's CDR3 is CSARDRFEQYF. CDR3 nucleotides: TGCAGTGCTAGAGACAGGTTCGAGCAGTACTTC.

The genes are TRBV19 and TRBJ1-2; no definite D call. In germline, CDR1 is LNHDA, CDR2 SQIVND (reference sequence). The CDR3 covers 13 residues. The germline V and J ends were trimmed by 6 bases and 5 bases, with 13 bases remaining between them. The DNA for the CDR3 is TGTGCCAGTAGCCCTACGGGAGGATATGGCTACACCTTC. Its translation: CASSPTGGYGYTF. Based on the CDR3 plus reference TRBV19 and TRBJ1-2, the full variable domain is DGGITQSPKYLFRKEGQNVTLSCEQNLNHDAMYWYRQDPGQGLRLIYYSQIVNDFQKGDIAEGYSVSREKKESFPLTVTSAQKNPTAFYLCASSPTGGYGYTFGSGTRLTVV.

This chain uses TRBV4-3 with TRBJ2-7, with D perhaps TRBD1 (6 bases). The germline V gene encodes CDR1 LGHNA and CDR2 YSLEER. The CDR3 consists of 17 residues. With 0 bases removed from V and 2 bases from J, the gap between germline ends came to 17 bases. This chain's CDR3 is CASSQDRTGHSPYEQYF. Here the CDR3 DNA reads TGCGCCAGCAGCCAAGATAGAACGGGACACAGTCCCTACGAGCAGTACTTC.

DNA of the CDR3: TGTGCCAGCAGTTTCTTCTCTTTAGCGGGAGGGCTGGGGGACGAGCAGTACTTC. As protein: CASSFFSLAGGLGDEQYF. The chain has TRBV28 and TRBJ2-7; 11 bases are shared with TRBD2. Trimming cost V 3 bases and J 5 bases; bases outside gene matches: 15. Germline V gene lookup returns CDR1 MDHEN and CDR2 SYDVKM. CDR3 length: 18 amino acids.

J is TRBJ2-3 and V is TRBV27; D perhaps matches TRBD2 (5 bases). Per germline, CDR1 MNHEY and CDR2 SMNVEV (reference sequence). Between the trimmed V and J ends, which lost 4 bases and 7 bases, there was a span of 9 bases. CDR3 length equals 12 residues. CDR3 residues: CASSSSGNTQYF. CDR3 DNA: TGTGCCAGCAGTTCCTCGGGAAATACGCAGTATTTT.

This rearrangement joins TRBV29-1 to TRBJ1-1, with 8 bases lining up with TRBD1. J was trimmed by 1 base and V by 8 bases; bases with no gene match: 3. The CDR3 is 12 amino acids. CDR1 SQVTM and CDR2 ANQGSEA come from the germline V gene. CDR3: CSTGQGNTEAFF. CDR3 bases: TGCAGCACCGGACAGGGGAACACTGAAGCTTTCTTT.

The CDR3 DNA follows: TGTGCCAGCAGCGTACATCAGGGGAAGAATGAAAAACTGTTTTTT. Translated, it gives CASSVHQGKNEKLFF. The chain links TRBV9 to TRBJ1-4; D possibly corresponds to TRBD1 (6 bases). Germline lookup yields CDR1 SGDLS and CDR2 YYNGEE. V was shortened by 1 base and J by 5 bases, with 12 bases between the two germline ends. This CDR3 spans 15 amino acids.

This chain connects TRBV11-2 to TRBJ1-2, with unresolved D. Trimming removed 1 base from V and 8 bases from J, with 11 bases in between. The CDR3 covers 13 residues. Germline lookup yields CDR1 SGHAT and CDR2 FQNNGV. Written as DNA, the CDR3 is TGTGCCAGCAGCTTAGCTAGTACCTTGGGCTACACCTTC. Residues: CASSLASTLGYTF.

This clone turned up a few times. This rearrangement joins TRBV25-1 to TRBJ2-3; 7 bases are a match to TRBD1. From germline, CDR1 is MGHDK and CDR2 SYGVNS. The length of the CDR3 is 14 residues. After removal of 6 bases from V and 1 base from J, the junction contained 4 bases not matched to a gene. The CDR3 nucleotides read TGTGCCAGCAGGACAGGGTTTGGCACAGATACGCAGTATTTT. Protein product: CASRTGFGTDTQYF.

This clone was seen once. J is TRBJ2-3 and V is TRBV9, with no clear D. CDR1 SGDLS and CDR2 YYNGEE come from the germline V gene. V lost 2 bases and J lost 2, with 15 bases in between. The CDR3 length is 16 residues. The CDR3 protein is CASSVSSRVDTDTQYF. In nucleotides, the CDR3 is TGTGCCAGCAGCGTCAGTAGTCGGGTAGACACAGATACGCAGTATTTT.

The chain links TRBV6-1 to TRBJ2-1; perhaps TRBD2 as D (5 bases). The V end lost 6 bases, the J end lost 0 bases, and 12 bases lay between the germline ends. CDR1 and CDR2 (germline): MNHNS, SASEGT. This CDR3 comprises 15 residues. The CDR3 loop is CASSQDYNSYNEQFF. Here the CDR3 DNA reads TGTGCCAGCAGCCAAGACTATAACTCCTACAATGAGCAGTTCTTC.

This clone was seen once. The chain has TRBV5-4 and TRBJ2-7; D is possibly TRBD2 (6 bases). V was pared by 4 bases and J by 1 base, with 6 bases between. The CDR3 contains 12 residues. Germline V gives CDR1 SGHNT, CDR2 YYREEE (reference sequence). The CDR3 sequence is CASSGGSYEQYF. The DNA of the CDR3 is TGTGCCAGCAGCGGGGGGTCCTACGAGCAGTACTTC.

CDR3 DNA sequence: TGTGCCAGCAGTCCGGACAGGGCTATCCGGTCCCAGCATTTT. Its protein product is CASSPDRAIRSQHF. J is TRBJ1-5 and V is TRBV6-5; 8 bases fit TRBD1. The length of the CDR3 is 14 residues. Unmatched junction bases numbered 11, after V lost 5 bases and J lost 11 bases. Looked up from germline, CDR1 is MNHEY and CDR2 is SVGAGI.

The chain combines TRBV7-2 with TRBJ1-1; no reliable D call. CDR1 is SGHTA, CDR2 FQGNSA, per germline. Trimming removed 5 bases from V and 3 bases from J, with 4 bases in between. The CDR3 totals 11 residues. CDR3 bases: TGTGCCAGCAGCCTTTACACTGAAGCTTTCTTT. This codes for CASSLYTEAFF.

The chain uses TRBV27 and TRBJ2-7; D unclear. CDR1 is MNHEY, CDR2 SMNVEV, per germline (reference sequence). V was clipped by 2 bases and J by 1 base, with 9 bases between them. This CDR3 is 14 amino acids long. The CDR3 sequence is CASSLLQTSYEQYF. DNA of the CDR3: TGTGCCAGCAGTTTACTTCAGACATCCTACGAGCAGTACTTC.

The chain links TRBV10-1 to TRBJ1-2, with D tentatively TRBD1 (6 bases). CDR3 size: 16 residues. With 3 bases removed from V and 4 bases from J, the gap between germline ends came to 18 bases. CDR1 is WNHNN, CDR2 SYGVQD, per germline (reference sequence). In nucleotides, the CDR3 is TGCGCCAGCAGTGAAGGGGGGGCATTACCTACCTATGGCTACACCTTC. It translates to CASSEGGALPTYGYTF.

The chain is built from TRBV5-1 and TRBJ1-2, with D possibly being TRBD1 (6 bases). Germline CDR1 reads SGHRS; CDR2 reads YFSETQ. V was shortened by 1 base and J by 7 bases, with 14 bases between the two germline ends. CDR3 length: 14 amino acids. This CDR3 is CASSLSTGPTGYTF. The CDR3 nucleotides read TGCGCCAGCAGCTTGTCAACAGGGCCTACTGGCTACACCTTC.

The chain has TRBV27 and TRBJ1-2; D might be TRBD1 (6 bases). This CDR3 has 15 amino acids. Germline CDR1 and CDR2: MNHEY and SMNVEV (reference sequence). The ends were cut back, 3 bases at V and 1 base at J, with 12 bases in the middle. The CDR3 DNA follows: TGTGCCAGCAGTTTTCGACAGGCGAATAACTATGGCTACACCTTC. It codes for CASSFRQANNYGYTF.

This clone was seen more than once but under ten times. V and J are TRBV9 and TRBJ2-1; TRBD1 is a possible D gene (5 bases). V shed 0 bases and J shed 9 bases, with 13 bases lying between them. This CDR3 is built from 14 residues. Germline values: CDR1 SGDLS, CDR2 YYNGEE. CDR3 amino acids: CASSVEWQGGEQFF. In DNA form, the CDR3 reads TGTGCCAGCAGCGTAGAGTGGCAGGGCGGTGAGCAGTTCTTC.